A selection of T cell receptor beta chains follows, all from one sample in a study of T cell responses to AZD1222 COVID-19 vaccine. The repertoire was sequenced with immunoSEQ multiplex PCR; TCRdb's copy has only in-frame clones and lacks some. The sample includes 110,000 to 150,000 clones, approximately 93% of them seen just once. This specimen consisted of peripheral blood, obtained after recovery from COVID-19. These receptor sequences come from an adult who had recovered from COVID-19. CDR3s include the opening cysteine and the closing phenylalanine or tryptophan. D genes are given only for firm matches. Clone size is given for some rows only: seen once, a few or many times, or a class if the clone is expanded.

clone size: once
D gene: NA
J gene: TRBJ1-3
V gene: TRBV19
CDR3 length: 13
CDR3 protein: CASRHVSGNTIYF
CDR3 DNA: TGTGCCAGTCGACACGTCTCTGGAAACACCATATATTTT

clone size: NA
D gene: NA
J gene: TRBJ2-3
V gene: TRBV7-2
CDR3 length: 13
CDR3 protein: CASSLTNTDTQYF
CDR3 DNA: TGTGCCAGCAGCCTGACCAATACAGATACGCAGTATTTT

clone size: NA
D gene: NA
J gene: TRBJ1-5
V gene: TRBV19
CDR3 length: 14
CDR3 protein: CASSWAQAGVPQHF
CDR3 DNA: TGTGCCAGTAGTTGGGCCCAGGCCGGCGTGCCCCAGCATTTT

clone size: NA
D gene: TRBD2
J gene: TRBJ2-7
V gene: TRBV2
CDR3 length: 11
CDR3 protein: CASTGGYEQYF
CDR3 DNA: TGTGCCAGCACGGGAGGTTATGAGCAGTACTTC

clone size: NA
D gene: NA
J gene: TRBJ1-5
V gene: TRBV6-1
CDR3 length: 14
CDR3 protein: CASSERYIYQPQHF
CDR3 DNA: TGTGCCAGCAGTGAACGATACATCTATCAGCCCCAGCATTTT

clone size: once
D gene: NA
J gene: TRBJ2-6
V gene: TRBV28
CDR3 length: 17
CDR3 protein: CASSFRGPNSGANVLTF
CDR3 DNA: TGTGCCAGCAGTTTTCGGGGGCCCAACTCTGGGGCCAACGTCCTGACTTTC

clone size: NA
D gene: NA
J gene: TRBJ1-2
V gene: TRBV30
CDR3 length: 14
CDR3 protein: CAWSGGLGNYGYTF
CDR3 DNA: TGTGCCTGGAGTGGGGGATTGGGTAACTATGGCTACACCTTC

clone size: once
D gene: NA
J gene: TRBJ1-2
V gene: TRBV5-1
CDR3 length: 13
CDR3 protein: CASSLFQGHGYTF
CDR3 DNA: TGCGCCAGCAGCTTGTTTCAGGGTCATGGCTACACCTTC

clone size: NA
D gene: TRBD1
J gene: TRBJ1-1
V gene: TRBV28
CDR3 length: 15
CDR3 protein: CASSFGQGGNTEAFF
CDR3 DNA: TGTGCCAGCAGTTTCGGACAGGGCGGGAACACTGAAGCTTTCTTT

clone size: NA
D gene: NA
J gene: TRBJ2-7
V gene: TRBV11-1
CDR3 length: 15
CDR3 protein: CASSLGEASSYEQYF
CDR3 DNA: TGTGCCAGCAGCTTAGGGGAGGCGAGCTCCTACGAGCAGTACTTC

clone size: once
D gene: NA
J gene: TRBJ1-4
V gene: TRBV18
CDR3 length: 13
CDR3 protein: CASSETANEKLFF
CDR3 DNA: TGTGCCAGCTCGGAGACAGCTAATGAAAAACTGTTTTTT

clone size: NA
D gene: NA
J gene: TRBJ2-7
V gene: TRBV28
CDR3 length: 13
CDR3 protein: CASSRRANYEQYF
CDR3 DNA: TGTGCCAGCAGCCGGCGGGCGAACTACGAGCAGTACTTC

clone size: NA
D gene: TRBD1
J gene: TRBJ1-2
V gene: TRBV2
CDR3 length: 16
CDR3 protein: CASTLQQGAIPYGYTF
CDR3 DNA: TGTGCCAGCACCTTACAACAGGGGGCGATACCTTATGGCTACACCTTC

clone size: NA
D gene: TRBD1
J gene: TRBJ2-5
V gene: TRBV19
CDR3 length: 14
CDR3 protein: CASRPGQGMGTQYF
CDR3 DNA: TGTGCCAGTAGGCCGGGACAGGGGATGGGGACCCAGTACTTC

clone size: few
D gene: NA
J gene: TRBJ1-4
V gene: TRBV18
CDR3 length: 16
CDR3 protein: CASSSELPSRGEKLFF
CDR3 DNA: TGTGCCAGCTCGTCAGAGCTCCCGTCCCGGGGTGAAAAACTGTTTTTT

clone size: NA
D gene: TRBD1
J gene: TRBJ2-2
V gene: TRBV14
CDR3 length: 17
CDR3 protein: CASSQFAGGRNTGELFF
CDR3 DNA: TGTGCCAGCAGCCAATTCGCAGGGGGTAGGAACACCGGGGAGCTGTTTTTT

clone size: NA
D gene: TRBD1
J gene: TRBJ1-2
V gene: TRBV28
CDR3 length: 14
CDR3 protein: CASSFATGGYSYTF
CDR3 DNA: TGTGCCAGCAGTTTCGCGACAGGGGGTTATAGCTACACCTTC

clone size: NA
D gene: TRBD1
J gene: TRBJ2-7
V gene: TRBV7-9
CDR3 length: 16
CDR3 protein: CASSPGQGRSSREQYF
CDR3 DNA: TGTGCCAGCAGCCCCGGACAGGGGAGGTCGTCGCGCGAGCAGTACTTC

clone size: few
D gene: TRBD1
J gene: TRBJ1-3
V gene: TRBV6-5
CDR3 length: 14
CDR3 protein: CASTLGQSGNTIYF
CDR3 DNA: TGTGCCAGCACCCTGGGACAGTCTGGAAACACCATATATTTT

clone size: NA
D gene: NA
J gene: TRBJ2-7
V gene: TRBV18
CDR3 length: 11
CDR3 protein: CASSGDYEQYF
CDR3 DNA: TGTGCCAGCTCTGGGGACTACGAGCAGTACTTC

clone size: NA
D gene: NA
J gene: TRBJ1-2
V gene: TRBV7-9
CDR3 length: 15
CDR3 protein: CASSFEYEANYGYTF
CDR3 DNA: TGTGCCAGCAGCTTTGAGTATGAAGCTAACTATGGCTACACCTTC

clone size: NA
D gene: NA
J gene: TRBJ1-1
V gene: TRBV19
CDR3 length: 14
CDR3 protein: CASSIRGLNTEAFF
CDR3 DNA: TGTGCCAGTAGTATAAGGGGTTTGAACACTGAAGCTTTCTTT

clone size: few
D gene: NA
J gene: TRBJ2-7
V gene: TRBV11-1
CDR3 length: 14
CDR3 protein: CASSLSIQRYEQYF
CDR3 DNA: TGTGCCAGCAGCTTAAGTATACAGCGCTACGAGCAGTACTTC